These 3 T cell receptor beta chains originate from one sample sequenced in a study of response to subunit inactivated influenza vaccine. TCRdb re-called the RT-PCR reads with MiXCR, one entry per CDR3 protein. The sample records about 800,000 distinct CDR3 sequences, 21% being singletons. Sequences were derived from PBMCs from blood, sampled 4 to 6 days after vaccination. The receptors derive from a man aged 50-59 years who received an inactivated influenza vaccine.

The V gene is TRBV2, the J gene TRBJ2-6; maybe TRBD1 (6 bases). V was pared by 5 bases and J by 0 bases, with 17 bases between. There are 18 residues in the CDR3. Germline values: CDR1 SNHLY, CDR2 FYNNEI. The CDR3 sequence: CASSRPGHQSSGANVLTF. The CDR3 nucleotides are TGTGCCAGCAGTCGTCCGGGACACCAGAGCTCTGGGGCCAACGTCCTGACTTTC. The entire variable domain, with the rest obtained from reference TRBV2 and TRBJ2-6, is as follows: EPEVTQTPSHQVTQMGQEVILRCVPISNHLYFYWYRQILGQKVEFLVSFYNNEISEKSEIFDDQFSVERPDGSNFTLKIRSTKLEDSAMYFCASSRPGHQSSGANVLTFGAGSRLTVL.

This clonotype has only one observation. The chain uses TRBV12-3 or TRBV12-4 and TRBJ2-2; 8 positions match TRBD2. Unmatched junction bases numbered 7, after V lost 3 bases and J lost 7 bases. This CDR3 has 15 amino acids. DNA for the CDR3: TGTGCCAGCAGTTTCAGGACTAGCAGTATCGGGGAGCTGTTTTTT. It specifies CASSFRTSSIGELFF.

The J gene is TRBJ2-5, the V gene TRBV7-2, with TRBD2 matching over 16 bases. The CDR3 has 16 residues. CDR1 is SGHTA, CDR2 FQGNSA, per germline. V shed 5 bases, J shed 4 bases, and the junction held 4 bases outside the gene matches. The CDR3: CASSMGLAGGLETQYF. CDR3 sequence (DNA): TGTGCCAGCAGCATGGGACTAGCGGGGGGGTTAGAGACCCAGTACTTC.